Below, 12 T cell receptor beta chains from the same sample are listed, as sequenced in a study of Ad26.COV2.S vaccination and SARS-CoV-2 variants. Sequencing was performed with immunoSEQ multiplex PCR; in TCRdb, only in-frame clones are kept and a portion is missing. The sample has hundreds of thousands of clones; around 86% are singletons. Treatment described: roughly 20 received Ad26.COV2.S at low or high dose, single or two shots; 5 received placebo; per-sample allocation not given. The samples were gathered on day 63 after the first injection of vaccine or placebo. Sequencing used peripheral blood, obtained in a trial of Ad26.COV2.S vaccine versus placebo. These receptors were obtained from a person aged 18-65 years who received the Ad26.COV2.S COVID-19 vaccine or a placebo.

V and J are TRBV25-1 and TRBJ2-7; D may be TRBD2 (5 bases). Germline CDR1 and CDR2: MGHDK and SYGVNS. The germline V and J ends were trimmed by 5 bases and 1 base, with 12 bases remaining between them. The CDR3 sequence is 14 residues long. In DNA, the CDR3 is TGTGCCAGCAGTAGTGGCAGGACTTCCTACGAGCAGTACTTC. This gives the protein CASSSGRTSYEQYF.

V usage is TRBV6-5 and J usage is TRBJ1-1, with TRBD1 as a possible D gene (5 bases). This CDR3 comprises 13 residues. V was shortened by 10 bases and J by 0 bases, with 12 bases between the two germline ends. CDR1 MNHEY and CDR2 SVGAGI come from the germline V gene. In DNA form, the CDR3 reads TGTGCCACTTGGGACGGAATGAACACTGAAGCTTTCTTT. This translates into CATWDGMNTEAFF.

The CDR3 nucleotides are TGTGCCAGCAGCTGGGGGGGAGAAGCGGAAAATGAGCAGTTCTTC. Translated: CASSWGGEAENEQFF. V usage is TRBV7-3 and J usage is TRBJ2-1; 7 positions agree with TRBD2. The germline V gene encodes CDR1 SGHTA and CDR2 FQGTGA. The CDR3 sequence is 15 residues long. Germline trimming cut 4 bases from V and 7 bases from J; bases unmatched to any gene: 10.

This clone was found once. CDR3 in DNA: TGTGCCAGCAGCTTAATGGGGGTATCAAGCGATGAGCAGTTCTTC. Residues: CASSLMGVSSDEQFF. The rearrangement uses TRBV11-3 and TRBJ2-1; the D call may be TRBD1 or TRBD2 (5 bases each). The germline V and J ends were trimmed by 2 bases and 8 bases, with 16 bases remaining between them. CDR3 length: 15 residues. Germline V gene sequence: CDR1 SGHNT, CDR2 YENEEA.

This clone was seen more than once but under ten times. V usage is TRBV19 and J usage is TRBJ1-5; perhaps TRBD1 as D (5 bases). Trimming removed 7 bases from V and 4 bases from J, with 20 bases in between. In germline, CDR1 is LNHDA, CDR2 SQIVND (reference sequence). The CDR3 contains 16 residues. CDR3 sequence: CASTKTWGGGNQPQHF. The CDR3 region has the DNA TGTGCCAGTACCAAGACATGGGGCGGGGGGAATCAGCCCCAGCATTTT.

The V gene is TRBV11-2, the J gene TRBJ1-1; D not certain. CDR1 and CDR2 (germline): SGHAT, FQNNGV. This CDR3 has 16 residues. V was clipped by 0 bases and J by 4 bases, with 15 bases between them. CDR3 DNA sequence: TGTGCCAGCAGCTTAGATTGGCAGACATGGGGCACTGAAGCTTTCTTT. This encodes CASSLDWQTWGTEAFF.

The rearrangement uses TRBV7-2 and TRBJ2-5; tentatively, D is TRBD2 (7 bases). The germline CDR1 and CDR2 sequences are SGHTA and FQGNSA. V was clipped by 8 bases and J by 3 bases, with 16 bases between them. The CDR3 runs 14 residues. The CDR3: CASSRGGAEETQYF. In DNA form, the CDR3 reads TGTGCCAGCTCAAGAGGGGGGGCAGAAGAGACCCAGTACTTC.

This sequence joins TRBV14 and TRBJ2-7, with 7 positions matching TRBD1. Germline V lookup: CDR1 SGHDN, CDR2 FVKESK. This CDR3 is built from 15 residues. J lost 3 bases, V lost 0 bases, and 5 bases had no gene match. In nucleotides, the CDR3 is TGTGCCAGCAGCCAAGACTCGGGACAGTACTACGAGCAGTACTTC. Encoded protein: CASSQDSGQYYEQYF.

The CDR3 region is CASRNLAGGLDGTQYF. CDR3 DNA: TGTGCCAGCAGAAATCTAGCGGGGGGGCTGGATGGGACCCAGTACTTC. This chain links TRBV5-4 with TRBJ2-5; 12 nucleotides match TRBD2. This CDR3 contains 16 residues. In germline, CDR1 is SGHNT, CDR2 YYREEE (reference sequence). J was trimmed by 7 bases and V by 5 bases; bases with no gene match: 12.

The J gene is TRBJ1-2, the V gene TRBV15, with 10 bases identical to TRBD1. The germline gives CDR1 LNHNV, CDR2 YYDKDF (reference sequence). J was trimmed by 8 bases and V by 1 base; bases with no gene match: 22. The CDR3 runs to 20 residues. The DNA of the CDR3 is TGTGCCACCAGCAGAGGTCCCGGGACAGGGGCCAATAACCCCCTTGGCGGCTACACCTTC. This translates into CATSRGPGTGANNPLGGYTF.

Of note for this clone: This sample includes further DNA sequences coding for the same CDR3. The genes are TRBV30 and TRBJ2-7, with D possibly TRBD2 on 5 matching bases. Trimming removed 2 bases at V and 3 bases at J, with 5 bases between. Germline V gives CDR1 GTSNPN, CDR2 SVGIG (reference sequence). This CDR3 is 11 amino acids long. CDR3 DNA sequence: TGTGCCTGGAGTCGGGGCTACGAGCAGTACTTC. Translating it yields CAWSRGYEQYF. Full variable domain (outside the CDR3, taken from reference TRBV30 and TRBJ2-7): SQTIHQWPATLVQPVGSPLSLECTVEGTSNPNLYWYRQAAGRGLQLLFYSVGIGQISSEVPQNLSASRPQDRQFILSSKKLLLSDSGFYLCAWSRGYEQYFGPGTRLTVT.

J is TRBJ1-1 and V is TRBV7-6, with D possibly TRBD1 on 6 matching bases. The CDR3 extends over 17 amino acids. Trimming cost V 0 bases and J 0 bases, with 14 bases left between them. The germline CDR1 and CDR2 sequences are SGHVS and FNYEAQ. As DNA, the CDR3 is TGTGCCAGCAGCTTAGCCGTCAGGGGTAAATTGAACACTGAAGCTTTCTTT. It is translated as CASSLAVRGKLNTEAFF. Full variable domain (outside the CDR3, taken from reference TRBV7-6 and TRBJ1-1): GAGVSQSPRYKVTKRGQDVALRCDPISGHVSLYWYRQALGQGPEFLTYFNYEAQQDKSGLPNDRFSAERPEGSISTLTIQRTEQRDSAMYRCASSLAVRGKLNTEAFFGQGTRLTVV.